The source of this TCR beta chain is a study of cytomegalovirus exposure and HLA in healthy donors. Amplification used 60 Vbeta primers and 13 Jbeta primers. Data came from immunoSEQ multiplex PCR; TCRdb stores just in-frame clones and leaves some out. The table includes 160,000 or so clones, over 75% detected once. Germline CDR1 SGHAT, CDR2 FQDESV (reference sequence). The CDR3 sequence is 15 residues long. The TCR sequence derives from a man over 45 in good health and CMV-seropositive. Sequences were obtained from PBMCs. The V and J genes are TRBV11-1 and TRBJ2-5; 10 bases match TRBD2. The last part of the DNA fits TRBJ2-7 better; the J call may be wrong. The CDR3 spells CASSPRTSGSYEQYF. CDR3 nucleotide sequence: TGTGCCAGCAGCCCCCGGACTAGCGGCTCCTACGAGCAGTACTTC.